One sample yielded the 29 T cell receptor beta chains listed below, sequenced in a study of T cells in Graves' hyperthyroidism and ophthalmopathy. Amplification yielded TCR beta CDR3 regions, with RNA transcripts as the source. First-round RT-PCR targeting the TCR CDR3 was performed with the HTBI primer set. TCRdb re-called the multiplex PCR reads through MiXCR, storing one row per CDR3 protein. The table shows 500,000 to 650,000 distinct CDR3 sequences, with 46% occurring only once. Material: peripheral blood or thyroid tissue (not recorded which). Receptor source: an adult woman with Graves' disease, either hyperthyroidism or ophthalmopathy (not recorded which).

This clonotype has at least ten counts. The V call is TRBV6-5, the J call TRBJ1-1; D is uncertain. The CDR3 runs to 16 residues. With 0 bases removed from V and 7 bases from J, the gap between germline ends came to 18 bases. CDR1 MNHEY and CDR2 SVGAGI come from the germline V gene. Written as DNA, the CDR3 is TGTGCCAGCAGTTACTCCCCTCGGGTAGACACCTTTGAAGCTTTCTTT. It yields the protein CASSYSPRVDTFEAFF.

This clonotype was recorded many times. CDR3 sequence reads: CASSPPGGLWSGNTIYF. CDR3 bases: TGTGCCAGCAGCCCCCCGGGGGGACTCTGGTCTGGAAACACCATATATTTT. The V gene is TRBV7-8, the J gene TRBJ1-3, with a weak D call TRBD1 (5 bases). CDR3 length: 17 residues. Trimming left V 5 bases short and J 1 base short, with 18 bases between. Germline-derived CDR1 and CDR2 are SGHVS and FQNEAQ.

This sequence joins TRBV20-1 and TRBJ2-7; either TRBD1 or TRBD2 may supply D (5 bases each). Germline values: CDR1 DFQATT, CDR2 SNEGSKA (reference sequence). The V end was cut by 1 base, the J end by 0 bases, with 13 bases between. This CDR3 has 15 amino acids. CDR3 bases: TGCAGTGCTAGAGGTTTAGGGACCGCCTCCTACGAGCAGTACTTC. It translates to CSARGLGTASYEQYF.

This rearrangement joins TRBV5-1 to TRBJ1-2; D is ambiguous. V was shortened by 0 bases and J by 4 bases, with 10 bases between the two germline ends. The germline V gene has CDR1 SGHRS and CDR2 YFSETQ. This CDR3 comprises 14 residues. CDR3 coding DNA: TGCGCCAGCAGCTTGGACGCCACGGGCTATGGCTACACCTTC. Its protein product is CASSLDATGYGYTF. Looking up the rest from reference TRBV5-1 and TRBJ1-2 gives the full variable domain: KAGVTQTPRYLIKTRGQQVTLSCSPISGHRSVSWYQQTPGQGLQFLFEYFSETQRNKGNFPGRFSGRQFSNSRSEMNVSTLELGDSALYLCASSLDATGYGYTFGSGTRLTVV.

J is TRBJ2-2 and V is TRBV2, with 9 bases lining up with TRBD2. Per the germline V gene, CDR1 is SNHLY and CDR2 is FYNNEI. The CDR3 runs to 13 residues. V was clipped by 7 bases and J by 8 bases; unmatched bases: 5. The CDR3 nucleotides read TGTGCCAGCACCCAAGGACTAGCGGGGGAGCTGTTTTTT. Its translation: CASTQGLAGELFF. Combining the CDR3 with reference TRBV2 and TRBJ2-2 gives the whole variable domain EPEVTQTPSHQVTQMGQEVILRCVPISNHLYFYWYRQILGQKVEFLVSFYNNEISEKSEIFDDQFSVERPDGSNFTLKIRSTKLEDSAMYFCASTQGLAGELFFGEGSRLTVL.

In its sample, this clonotype was seen once. J is TRBJ2-5 and V is TRBV10-3; D not certain. Germline V CDR1 and CDR2: ENHRY, SYGVKD. The CDR3 runs 14 residues. Deletions cut 10 bases from V and 5 bases from J, with 20 bases between. Written as DNA, the CDR3 is TGTGCCAGCAGCATAATGGGCCATGGGGAGACCCAGTACTTC. It codes for CASSIMGHGETQYF.

In its sample, this clonotype was seen a few times. The rearrangement uses TRBV19 and TRBJ2-6; tentatively, D is TRBD2 (5 bases). CDR1 is LNHDA, CDR2 SQIVND, per germline (reference sequence). The V end lost 7 bases, the J end lost 1 base, and 11 bases lay between the germline ends. The CDR3 runs 15 residues. The CDR3 DNA reads TGTGCCAGTACCCGTCTAGCTTCTGGGGCCAACGTCCTGACTTTC. It codes for CASTRLASGANVLTF. Using reference TRBV19 and TRBJ2-6 for the parts outside the CDR3, the full variable domain is DGGITQSPKYLFRKEGQNVTLSCEQNLNHDAMYWYRQDPGQGLRLIYYSQIVNDFQKGDIAEGYSVSREKKESFPLTVTSAQKNPTAFYLCASTRLASGANVLTFGAGSRLTVL.

This clonotype was counted many times. This chain uses TRBV7-8 with TRBJ1-5, with D possibly TRBD1 on 6 matching bases. This CDR3 has 15 residues. Germline assignment: CDR1 SGHVS and CDR2 FQNEAQ. Trimming took 7 bases from V and 5 from J, leaving 18 bases between them. The CDR3 region has the DNA TGTGCCAGCACTCCTTCGGGGGGGCGCGATCAGCCCCAGCATTTT. Protein sequence: CASTPSGGRDQPQHF.

In this sample, this clonotype turned up many times. The chain uses TRBV20-1 and TRBJ1-2; 12 nucleotides match TRBD1. The CDR3 length is 17 residues. Germline trimming cut 5 bases from V and 6 bases from J; bases unmatched to any gene: 16. CDR1 and CDR2 from the germline V gene are DFQATT and SNEGSKA (reference sequence). The CDR3 loop reads CSALRGQGASGDDGYTF. CDR3 nucleotide sequence: TGCAGTGCTCTCCGGGGACAGGGGGCTTCCGGGGACGATGGCTACACCTTC.

V usage is TRBV14 and J usage is TRBJ2-7; no firm D call. The germline V gene encodes CDR1 SGHDN and CDR2 FVKESK. The CDR3 has 16 residues. Trimming removed 4 bases from V and 0 bases from J, with 16 bases in between. DNA for the CDR3: TGTGCCAGCAGCCCCTCAGTTTCCAGAAGCTCCTACGAGCAGTACTTC. Its protein is CASSPSVSRSSYEQYF.

This clonotype was detected only a few times. CDR3 loop: CSAPPGANTGDDGYTF. Here the CDR3 DNA reads TGCAGTGCACCCCCGGGGGCCAACACCGGGGACGATGGCTACACCTTC. The chain couples TRBV20-1 to TRBJ1-2, with D possibly matching TRBD1 (6 bases). In germline, CDR1 is DFQATT, CDR2 SNEGSKA (reference sequence). V was shortened by 6 bases and J by 6 bases, with 26 bases between the two germline ends. The CDR3 consists of 16 residues.

This clonotype was seen more than once but under ten times. This chain links TRBV7-8 with TRBJ2-7; D not certain. The CDR3 consists of 13 residues. Trimming pared 6 bases from V and 2 bases from J, leaving 11 bases between. Looked up from germline, CDR1 is SGHVS and CDR2 is FQNEAQ. In DNA, the CDR3 is TGTGCCAGCAGTTTGGCAGCTACCTACGAGCAGTACTTC. This gives the protein CASSLAATYEQYF. The whole variable domain, filled in from reference TRBV7-8 and TRBJ2-7, reads GAGVSQSPRYKVAKRGQDVALRCDPISGHVSLFWYQQALGQGPEFLTYFQNEAQLDKSGLPSDRFFAERPEGSVSTLKIQRTQQEDSAVYLCASSLAATYEQYFGPGTRLTVT.

The V call is TRBV7-9, the J call TRBJ1-2; tentative D call: TRBD1 (6 bases). CDR1 is SEHNR and CDR2 is FQNEAQ in the germline V gene (reference sequence). The CDR3 sequence is 15 residues long. The germline V and J ends were trimmed by 4 bases and 2 bases, with 14 bases remaining between them. The CDR3 DNA follows: TGTGCCAGCAGCTCCCGGGGCAGGGGAAACTATGGCTACACCTTC. Residues: CASSSRGRGNYGYTF.

This clonotype was recorded at least ten times. The chain uses TRBV9 and TRBJ2-2; D tentatively fits TRBD1 or TRBD2 (7 bases each). This CDR3 is 14 amino acids long. CDR1 and CDR2 (germline): SGDLS, YYNGEE. V was trimmed by 0 bases and J by 6 bases, leaving 9 bases between them. The CDR3 is CASSVAGGAGELFF. The CDR3 nucleotides read TGTGCCAGCAGCGTAGCAGGGGGGGCCGGGGAGCTGTTTTTT.

This clonotype was counted a few times. The rearrangement uses TRBV10-3 and TRBJ2-7; TRBD1 is a possible D gene (5 bases). Trimming stripped 3 bases from V and 4 bases from J, with 10 bases between. CDR1 is ENHRY, CDR2 SYGVKD, per germline. This CDR3 is built from 13 residues. CDR3: CAISERQGYEQYF. The CDR3 nucleotides read TGTGCCATCAGTGAACGTCAGGGTTACGAGCAGTACTTC.

This clonotype was recorded many times. This sequence joins TRBV20-1 and TRBJ2-5; D is unresolved. Germline V gene sequence: CDR1 DFQATT, CDR2 SNEGSKA (reference sequence). V dropped 3 bases and J dropped 8 bases, with 1 base sitting between them. The CDR3 contains 8 residues. CDR3 sequence (DNA): TGCAGTGCTAGCACCCAGTACTTC. Translated: CSASTQYF.

The rearrangement uses TRBV6-1 and TRBJ1-5; D is perhaps TRBD1 (5 bases). This CDR3 has 14 residues. V dropped 6 bases and J dropped 7 bases, with 16 bases sitting between them. Germline V gene sequence: CDR1 MNHNS, CDR2 SASEGT. The CDR3 DNA reads TGTGCCAGCAGGGACACGGGGGGGAGACAGCCCCAGCATTTT. It translates to CASRDTGGRQPQHF.

This clonotype was seen ten or more times. V usage is TRBV7-8 and J usage is TRBJ1-5, with TRBD1 identical over 12 bases. This CDR3 is 15 amino acids long. CDR1 is SGHVS and CDR2 is FQNEAQ in the germline V gene. Trimming at V came to 4 bases and at J to 5 bases, leaving 3 bases not matched to a gene. The CDR3: CASSYGTGGDQPQHF. The DNA for the CDR3 is TGTGCCAGCAGCTATGGGACAGGGGGCGATCAGCCCCAGCATTTT.

This chain connects TRBV20-1 to TRBJ1-1; a possible D gene is TRBD1 (6 bases). This CDR3 spans 19 amino acids. Germline V gives CDR1 DFQATT, CDR2 SNEGSKA (reference sequence). V was cut by 6 bases and J by 1 base, with 30 bases left in between. CDR3 DNA sequence: TGCAGTGCACCCCCGCTCGGCAGGGGAAGTGGTATTCAGAACACTGAAGCTTTCTTT. It is translated as CSAPPLGRGSGIQNTEAFF.

The chain uses TRBV29-1 and TRBJ2-5, with TRBD1 as a possible D gene (5 bases). Trimming removed 7 bases at V and 3 bases at J, with 12 bases between. The length of the CDR3 is 12 residues. The V gene's germline CDR1 is SQVTM and CDR2 ANQGSEA. The CDR3 region has the DNA TGCAGCGCCGTCCTCAGGGAAGAGACCCAGTACTTC. It translates to CSAVLREETQYF.

The chain links TRBV2 to TRBJ2-2, with 8 nucleotides matching TRBD1. Trimming removed 6 bases from V and 6 bases from J; junction bases left unmatched: 3. The CDR3 runs 13 residues. Germline CDR1 SNHLY, CDR2 FYNNEI. For the CDR3, the DNA is TGTGCCAGCAGAGACAGGGGTGCCGGGGAGCTGTTTTTT. It specifies CASRDRGAGELFF. Full variable domain (outside the CDR3, taken from reference TRBV2 and TRBJ2-2): EPEVTQTPSHQVTQMGQEVILRCVPISNHLYFYWYRQILGQKVEFLVSFYNNEISEKSEIFDDQFSVERPDGSNFTLKIRSTKLEDSAMYFCASRDRGAGELFFGEGSRLTVL.

This clonotype occurred many times. J is TRBJ1-5 and V is TRBV20-1; the D gene is possibly TRBD1 (5 bases). The V end lost 1 base, the J end lost 5 bases, and 9 bases lay between the germline ends. This CDR3 contains 13 residues. Germline lookup yields CDR1 DFQATT and CDR2 SNEGSKA (reference sequence). CDR3 nucleotide sequence: TGCAGTGCTAGAGGGGGGTTCGATCAGCCCCAGCATTTT. It translates to CSARGGFDQPQHF.

This clonotype was detected a few times. The chain employs TRBV15 and TRBJ2-7; 12 positions match TRBD2. Germline lookup yields CDR1 LNHNV and CDR2 YYDKDF (reference sequence). The CDR3 spans 16 residues. The V segment lost 1 base and the J segment 6 bases; nucleotides outside the gene matches: 7. CDR3 bases: TGTGCCACCAGCAGAGCGAAGGGACTAGCGGGTGGCGAGCAGTACTTC. This sequence encodes CATSRAKGLAGGEQYF.

V usage is TRBV25-1 and J usage is TRBJ1-1, with D tentatively TRBD1 (6 bases). This CDR3 is 18 amino acids long. Trimming shortened V by 4 bases and J by 2 bases, and 23 bases separated the two germline ends. Germline CDR1 and CDR2: MGHDK and SYGVNS. CDR3 DNA sequence: TGTGCCAGCAGTGCTAGGGGGGCCCTGGGCCAACGAAACACTGAAGCTTTCTTT. This encodes CASSARGALGQRNTEAFF. The full variable domain, with the rest looked up from reference TRBV25-1 and TRBJ1-1, is EADIYQTPRYLVIGTGKKITLECSQTMGHDKMYWYQQDPGMELHLIHYSYGVNSTEKGDLSSESTVSRIRTEHFPLTLESARPSHTSQYLCASSARGALGQRNTEAFFGQGTRLTVV.

V and J are TRBV2 and TRBJ2-5; TRBD2 aligns across 8 bases. The CDR3 loop spans 17 amino acids. V lost 3 bases and J lost 5; bases outside the gene matches: 14. Per the germline V gene, CDR1 is SNHLY and CDR2 is FYNNEI. The CDR3 sequence is CASSDWTGGGRGETQYF. The DNA for the CDR3 is TGTGCCAGCAGTGATTGGACCGGGGGGGGTCGAGGGGAGACCCAGTACTTC.

In its sample, this clonotype was seen a few times. This chain links TRBV2 with TRBJ2-7, with D possibly being TRBD1 or TRBD2 (5 bases each). CDR1 and CDR2 (germline): SNHLY, FYNNEI. This CDR3 is 17 amino acids long. V was trimmed by 2 bases and J by 0 bases, leaving 17 bases between them. The DNA of the CDR3 is TGTGCCAGCAGTGAATTTTTTTCCCCAGGGAGCTCCTACGAGCAGTACTTC. This encodes CASSEFFSPGSSYEQYF. Drawing the rest from reference TRBV2 and TRBJ2-7, the complete variable domain is EPEVTQTPSHQVTQMGQEVILRCVPISNHLYFYWYRQILGQKVEFLVSFYNNEISEKSEIFDDQFSVERPDGSNFTLKIRSTKLEDSAMYFCASSEFFSPGSSYEQYFGPGTRLTVT.

This clonotype was seen a handful of times. V is TRBV10-3 and J is TRBJ2-7; TRBD1 aligns across 11 bases. Germline trimming cut 5 bases from V and 5 bases from J; bases unmatched to any gene: 5. Germline loops: CDR1 ENHRY, CDR2 SYGVKD. The CDR3 spans 14 residues. The CDR3 region has the DNA TGTGCCATCAGTACGGGACAGGGGGACCACGAGCAGTACTTC. It translates to CAISTGQGDHEQYF.

This clonotype was observed a single time. This sequence joins TRBV9 and TRBJ1-1; D gene unclear. The CDR3 consists of 14 residues. Germline lookup yields CDR1 SGDLS and CDR2 YYNGEE. The V gene lost 0 bases and the J gene lost 4 bases, with 10 bases spanning the gap. CDR3 coding DNA: TGTGCCAGCAGCGTAGACCCCGAGGGCACTGAAGCTTTCTTT. Residues: CASSVDPEGTEAFF.

This clonotype has only one observation. The V and J genes are TRBV2 and TRBJ1-1; D gene ambiguous. With 5 bases removed from V and 4 bases from J, the gap between germline ends came to 8 bases. Germline V CDR1 and CDR2: SNHLY, FYNNEI. This CDR3 is built from 12 residues. As DNA, the CDR3 is TGTGCCAGCAGTTCACATACCACTGAAGCTTTCTTT. Translated: CASSSHTTEAFF.